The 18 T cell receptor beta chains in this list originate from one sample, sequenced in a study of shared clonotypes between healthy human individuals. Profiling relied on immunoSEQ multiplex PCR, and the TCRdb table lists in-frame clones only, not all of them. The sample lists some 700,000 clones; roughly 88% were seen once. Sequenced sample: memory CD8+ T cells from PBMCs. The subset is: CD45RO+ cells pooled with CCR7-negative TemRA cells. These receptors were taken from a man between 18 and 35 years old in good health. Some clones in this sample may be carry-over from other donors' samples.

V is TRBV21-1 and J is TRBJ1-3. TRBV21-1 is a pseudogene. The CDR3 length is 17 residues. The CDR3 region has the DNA TGTGCCAGCAGCAAAGCGCGGGCAGGGAAACTTGGAAACACCATATATTTT. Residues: CASSKARAGKLGNTIYF.

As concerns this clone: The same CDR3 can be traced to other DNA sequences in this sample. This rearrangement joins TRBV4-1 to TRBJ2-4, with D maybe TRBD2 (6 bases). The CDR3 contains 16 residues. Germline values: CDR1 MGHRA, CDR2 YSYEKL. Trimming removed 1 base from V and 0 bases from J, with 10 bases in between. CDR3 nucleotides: TGCGCCAGCAGCCAAGCTGAGGGACTAGCCAAAAACATTCAGTACTTC. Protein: CASSQAEGLAKNIQYF.

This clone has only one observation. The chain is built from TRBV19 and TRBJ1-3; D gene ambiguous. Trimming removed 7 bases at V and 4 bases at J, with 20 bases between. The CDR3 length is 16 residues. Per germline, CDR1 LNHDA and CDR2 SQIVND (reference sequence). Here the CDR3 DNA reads TGTGCCAGTACCCCCGATCGGGGATCCCTCGGAAACACCATATATTTT. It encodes CASTPDRGSLGNTIYF.

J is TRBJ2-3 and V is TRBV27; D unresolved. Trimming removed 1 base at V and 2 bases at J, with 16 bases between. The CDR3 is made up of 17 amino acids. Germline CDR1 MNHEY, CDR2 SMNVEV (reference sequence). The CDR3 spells CASSLWASEISTDTQYF. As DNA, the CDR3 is TGTGCCAGCAGTTTATGGGCCAGCGAGATTTCCACAGATACGCAGTATTTT.

The CDR3 DNA reads as TGTGCCAGCAGTTTTGGACTAGCGGGCCCAACGGAGTTCTTC. It yields the protein CASSFGLAGPTEFF. The chain has TRBV6-1 and TRBJ2-1; 11 positions agree with TRBD2. Unmatched junction bases numbered 11, after V lost 5 bases and J lost 14 bases. Germline V CDR1 and CDR2: MNHNS, SASEGT. There are 14 residues in the CDR3.

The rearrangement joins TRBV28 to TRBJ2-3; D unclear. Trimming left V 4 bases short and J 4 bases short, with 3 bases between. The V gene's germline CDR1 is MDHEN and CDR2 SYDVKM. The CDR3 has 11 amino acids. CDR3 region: CASSSPDTQYF. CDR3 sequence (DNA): TGTGCCAGCAGTTCCCCAGATACGCAGTATTTT.

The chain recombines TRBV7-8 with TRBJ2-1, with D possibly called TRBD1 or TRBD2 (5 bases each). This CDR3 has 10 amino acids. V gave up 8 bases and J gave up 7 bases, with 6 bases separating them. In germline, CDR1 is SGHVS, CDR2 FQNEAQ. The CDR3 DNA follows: TGTGCCAGCGAGGGGAATGAGCAGTTCTTC. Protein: CASEGNEQFF.

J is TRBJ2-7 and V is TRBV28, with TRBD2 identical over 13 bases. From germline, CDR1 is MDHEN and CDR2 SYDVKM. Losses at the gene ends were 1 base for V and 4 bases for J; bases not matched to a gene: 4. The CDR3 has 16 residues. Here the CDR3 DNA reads TGTGCCAGCAGTTTATCCGGACTAGCGGGAGTTTACGAGCAGTACTTC. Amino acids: CASSLSGLAGVYEQYF.

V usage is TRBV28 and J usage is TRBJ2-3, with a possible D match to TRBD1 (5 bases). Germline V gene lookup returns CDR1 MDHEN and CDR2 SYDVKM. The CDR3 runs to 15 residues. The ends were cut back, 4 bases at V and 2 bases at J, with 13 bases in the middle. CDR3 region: CASSSGHLSTDTQYF. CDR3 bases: TGTGCCAGCAGTTCCGGACACCTCTCCACAGATACGCAGTATTTT.

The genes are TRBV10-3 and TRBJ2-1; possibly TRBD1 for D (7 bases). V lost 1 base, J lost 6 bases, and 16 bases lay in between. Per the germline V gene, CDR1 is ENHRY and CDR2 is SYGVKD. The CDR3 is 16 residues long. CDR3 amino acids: CAISEFEGAGFNEQFF. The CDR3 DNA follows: TGTGCCATCAGTGAGTTCGAGGGGGCGGGATTCAATGAGCAGTTCTTC.

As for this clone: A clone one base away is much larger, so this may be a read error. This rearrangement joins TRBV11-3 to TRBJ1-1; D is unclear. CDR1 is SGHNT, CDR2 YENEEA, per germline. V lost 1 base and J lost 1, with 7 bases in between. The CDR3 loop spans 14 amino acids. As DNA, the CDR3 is TGTGCCAGCAGCTTAGGAGGGCGGAACACTGAAGCTTTCTTT. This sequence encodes CASSLGGRNTEAFF.

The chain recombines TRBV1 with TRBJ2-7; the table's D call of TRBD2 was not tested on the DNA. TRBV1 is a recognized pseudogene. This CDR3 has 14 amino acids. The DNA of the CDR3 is TGCACCAGCACCGAACTAGCGCTCCAGGACGAGCAGTACTTC. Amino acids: CTSTELALQDEQYF.

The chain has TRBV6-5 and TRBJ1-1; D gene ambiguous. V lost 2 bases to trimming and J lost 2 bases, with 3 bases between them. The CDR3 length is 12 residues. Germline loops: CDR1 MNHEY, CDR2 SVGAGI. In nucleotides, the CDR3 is TGTGCCAGCAGTTACCCAAACACTGAAGCTTTCTTT. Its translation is CASSYPNTEAFF.

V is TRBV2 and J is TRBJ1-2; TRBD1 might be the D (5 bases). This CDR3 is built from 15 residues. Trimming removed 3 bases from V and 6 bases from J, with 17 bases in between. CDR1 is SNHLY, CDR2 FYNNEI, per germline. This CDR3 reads CASSEYGRAVDGYTF. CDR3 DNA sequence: TGTGCCAGCAGTGAGTATGGCAGGGCGGTCGATGGCTACACCTTC.

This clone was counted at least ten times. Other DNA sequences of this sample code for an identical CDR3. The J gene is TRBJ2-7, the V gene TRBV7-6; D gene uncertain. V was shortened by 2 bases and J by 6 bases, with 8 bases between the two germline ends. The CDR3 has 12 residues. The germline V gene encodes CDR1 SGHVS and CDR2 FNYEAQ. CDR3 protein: CASSLLGSEQYF. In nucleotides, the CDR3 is TGTGCCAGCAGCTTACTAGGGTCCGAGCAGTACTTC.

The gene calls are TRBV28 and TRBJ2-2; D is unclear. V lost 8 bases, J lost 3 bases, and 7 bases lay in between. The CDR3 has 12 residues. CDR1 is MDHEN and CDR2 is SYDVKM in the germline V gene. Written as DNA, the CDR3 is TGTGCCAGCGCCCAGTACACCGGGGAGCTGTTTTTT. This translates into CASAQYTGELFF.

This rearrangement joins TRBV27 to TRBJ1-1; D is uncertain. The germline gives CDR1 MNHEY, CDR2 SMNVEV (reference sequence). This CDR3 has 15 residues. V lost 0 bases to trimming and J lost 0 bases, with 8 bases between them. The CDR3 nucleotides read TGTGCCAGCAGTTTATCAACATACATGAACACTGAAGCTTTCTTT. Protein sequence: CASSLSTYMNTEAFF.

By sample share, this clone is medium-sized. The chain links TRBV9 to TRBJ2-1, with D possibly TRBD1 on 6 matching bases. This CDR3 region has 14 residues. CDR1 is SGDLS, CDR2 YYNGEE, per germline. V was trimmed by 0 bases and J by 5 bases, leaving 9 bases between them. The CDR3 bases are TGTGCCAGCAGCGTAGGAGGGGGACACAATGAGCAGTTCTTC. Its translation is CASSVGGGHNEQFF.